The rows below give T cell receptor beta chains drawn from one sample of a study of blood T cell repertoires in COVID-19. The table came from immunoSEQ multiplex PCR; TCRdb's copy has only in-frame clones and leaves some out. The sample holds a few hundred thousand clones, roughly 84% seen once. Sequencing was carried out using peripheral blood. The receptors originated from a woman younger than 35 with acute or convalescent COVID-19. Both conserved end residues are part of each CDR3. D genes are given only for firm matches. Only some rows state a clone size, as once, few, many or a class for expanded clones.

D gene	V gene	J gene	clone size	CDR3 DNA	CDR3 protein
TRBD1	TRBV27	TRBJ1-2	NA	TGTGCCAGCAGCTATTCTGGGACAGCCCTAAACTATGGCTACACCTTC	CASSYSGTALNYGYTF
NA	TRBV9	TRBJ2-2	NA	TGTGCCAGCAGCCCCTCGGTCGGGGAGCTGTTTTTT	CASSPSVGELFF
NA	TRBV4-3	TRBJ2-2	NA	TGCGCCAGCAGCCTCGAGGCGGCGAACACCGGGGAGCTGTTTTTT	CASSLEAANTGELFF
NA	TRBV6-2/TRBV6-3	TRBJ2-1	once	TGTGCCAGCAGTCTCAGGGGTAGCGGGCTGGGCGAGCAGTTCTTC	CASSLRGSGLGEQFF
NA	TRBV11-2	TRBJ2-3	NA	TGTGCCAGCAGCTTATACGGGAGATGGACAGATACGCAGTATTTT	CASSLYGRWTDTQYF
TRBD1	TRBV25-1	TRBJ2-7	few	TGTGCCAGCAGTGAGGTGAGACAGGGCCTCTCCTACGAGCAGTACTTC	CASSEVRQGLSYEQYF
TRBD1	TRBV2	TRBJ2-1	NA	TGTGCCAGTAGGGCAGGGGGCCGGAATGAGCAGTTCTTC	CASRAGGRNEQFF
TRBD1	TRBV18	TRBJ1-2	NA	TGTGCCAGCTCACCACCCTCTGGACAGGGCCGCTATGGCTACACCTTC	CASSPPSGQGRYGYTF
NA	TRBV18	TRBJ2-1	NA	TGTGCCAGCAACGAGGGGGGGCCCTACAATGAGCAGTTCTTC	CASNEGGPYNEQFF
TRBD1	TRBV19	TRBJ1-1	NA	TGTGCCAGTAGTAGCGGCAGGGGGTCCACTGAAGCTTTCTTT	CASSSGRGSTEAFF
TRBD2	TRBV9	TRBJ2-7	once	TGTGCCAGCAGCCCCCGCGCTAGCGGGAGGGCCACGTTCTACGAGCAGTACTTC	CASSPRASGRATFYEQYF
NA	TRBV27	TRBJ2-7	NA	TGTGCCAGCAGTTTAGGTCCGGGGATCGGCCACGAGCAGTACTTC	CASSLGPGIGHEQYF
TRBD1	TRBV24-1	TRBJ1-4	NA	TGTGCCACCAGTGAACAGGGGTCACCTAATGAAAAACTGTTTTTT	CATSEQGSPNEKLFF
NA	TRBV29-1	TRBJ2-2	once	TGCAGCGTTGACGTCTCCGGGGTTACCGGGGAGCTGTTTTTT	CSVDVSGVTGELFF
TRBD2	TRBV5-1	TRBJ2-1	NA	TGCGCCAGCAGCTTGAGTACTAGCGGAACTAATGAGCAGTTCTTC	CASSLSTSGTNEQFF
NA	TRBV2	TRBJ1-1	NA	TGTGCCAGCAGTGAAGCCGGTACGCAGGCTGAAGCTTTCTTT	CASSEAGTQAEAFF
NA	TRBV2	TRBJ1-3	NA	TGTGCCAGCAGTGAGCAGTTCTCTGGAAACACCATATATTTT	CASSEQFSGNTIYF
TRBD2	TRBV19	TRBJ2-1	NA	TGTGCCAGTAGTCATCCGGGACTAGCGGGCCGCACCTACAATGAGCAGTTCTTC	CASSHPGLAGRTYNEQFF
TRBD2	TRBV28	TRBJ2-4	NA	TGTGCCAGCAGTTTACTTGGTTTAGCGGGAGGCGGGGCCAAAAACATTCAGTACTTC	CASSLLGLAGGGAKNIQYF
NA	TRBV11-3	TRBJ1-1	NA	TGTGCCAGCAGCTCACAGGGGAACACTGAAGCTTTCTTT	CASSSQGNTEAFF
TRBD2	TRBV6-1	TRBJ2-3	NA	TGTGCCAGCAGTGATATAGCGGGAGGCGCAGATACGCAGTATTTT	CASSDIAGGADTQYF
TRBD1	TRBV2	TRBJ2-3	NA	TGTGCCAGCAGAGGACAGGGTAGGGATACGCAGTATTTT	CASRGQGRDTQYF
TRBD2	TRBV11-2	TRBJ2-5	NA	TGTGCCAGCAGCTTAGCACTAGCGGGAGGGTTAGAGACCCAGTACTTC	CASSLALAGGLETQYF
TRBD1	TRBV15	TRBJ2-1	NA	TGTGCCACCAGGAGCTCGACAGGGTTGGGTAATGAGCAGTTCTTC	CATRSSTGLGNEQFF
NA	TRBV29-1	TRBJ2-1	NA	TGCAGCGTCGCCCTGGTATCGGACAATGAGCAGTTCTTC	CSVALVSDNEQFF
TRBD1	TRBV18	TRBJ1-4	NA	TGTGCCAGCTCACCGACAGGGGGAGCGGATGAAAAACTGTTTTTT	CASSPTGGADEKLFF
TRBD2	TRBV7-8	TRBJ2-2	NA	TGTGCCAGCAGCTTAGAGGTTGGCGGGAGGTCCCACACCGGGGAGCTGTTTTTT	CASSLEVGGRSHTGELFF
TRBD1	TRBV7-9	TRBJ1-1	NA	TGTGCCACAGGGGGCGCGGAAACTGAAGCTTTCTTT	CATGGAETEAFF
NA	TRBV4-3	TRBJ2-7	NA	TGCGCCAGCAGCCAAGATCGAACAGGGCCGAGCTCCTACGAGCAGTACTTC	CASSQDRTGPSSYEQYF